What follows are 19 T cell receptor beta chains derived from one specimen sequenced in a study of T cells after yellow fever vaccination. A single record per CDR3 protein comes from TCRdb applying MiXCR to the 5' RACE reads. This table holds some 400,000 distinct CDR3 sequences, 15% to 20% found once. The sequenced sample was PBMCs, obtained before the yellow fever booster vaccination. These receptor sequences come from a man aged 18 to 29 who received the YFV17D yellow fever vaccine.

This clonotype has just a few counts. This rearrangement joins TRBV20-1 to TRBJ1-2; no firm D call. Germline V gene data show CDR1 as DFQATT and CDR2 as SNEGSKA (reference sequence). The germline V and J ends were trimmed by 0 bases and 4 bases, with 9 bases remaining between them. The CDR3 covers 13 residues. CDR3 DNA sequence: TGCAGTGCTAGAGAGGGCAGGCGCTATGGCTACACCTTC. This gives the protein CSAREGRRYGYTF.

This clonotype came up a few times. The J gene is TRBJ2-1, the V gene TRBV12-3 or TRBV12-4; a weak D match, TRBD2 (6 bases). V dropped 5 bases and J dropped 5 bases, with 16 bases sitting between them. The CDR3 totals 15 residues. The CDR3 bases are TGTGCCAGCAGTCCCGGACTGGCGGGGCACAATGAGCAGTTCTTC. It translates to CASSPGLAGHNEQFF.

V gene TRBV6-5 combines with J gene TRBJ2-2; D remains unclear. V was cut by 8 bases and J by 4 bases, with 8 bases left in between. CDR1 and CDR2 (germline): MNHEY, SVGAGI. CDR3 length: 12 residues. The CDR3 loop reads CASASGTGELFF. The CDR3 coding sequence is TGTGCCAGCGCCTCGGGCACCGGGGAGCTGTTTTTT.

This clonotype was found a few times. Written as DNA, the CDR3 is TGTGCCAGCAGCTTAGACGGAGCTGGGGATGGCTACACCTTC. Its translation is CASSLDGAGDGYTF. The rearrangement joins TRBV7-2 to TRBJ1-2; D gene uncertain. Germline assignment: CDR1 SGHTA and CDR2 FQGNSA. This CDR3 region has 14 residues. Trimming stripped 1 base from V and 6 bases from J, with 12 bases between. Using reference TRBV7-2 and TRBJ1-2 for the parts outside the CDR3, the full variable domain is GAGVSQSPSNKVTEKGKDVELRCDPISGHTALYWYRQSLGQGLEFLIYFQGNSAPDKSGLPSDRFSAERTGGSVSTLTIQRTQQEDSAVYLCASSLDGAGDGYTFGSGTRLTVV.

In this sample, this clonotype turned up a few times. V gene TRBV28 combines with J gene TRBJ1-1; maybe TRBD1 (5 bases). CDR1 is MDHEN and CDR2 is SYDVKM in the germline V gene. This CDR3 contains 14 residues. V lost 0 bases to trimming and J lost 7 bases, with 12 bases between them. CDR3 in DNA: TGTGCCAGCAGTTTATGGGGCAGGGCCGGTGAAGCTTTCTTT. Its translation: CASSLWGRAGEAFF.

The chain has TRBV7-9 and TRBJ1-2; D possibly corresponds to TRBD1 (6 bases). Germline CDR1 SEHNR, CDR2 FQNEAQ (reference sequence). The CDR3 runs to 12 residues. With 7 bases removed from V and 7 bases from J, the gap between germline ends came to 13 bases. In DNA, the CDR3 is TGTGCCAGCACAGGGGACGCCTTTGGCTACACCTTC. Translated, it gives CASTGDAFGYTF.

The chain combines TRBV18 with TRBJ1-2; possible D gene TRBD1, 6 bases. CDR3 size: 12 residues. V was clipped by 1 base and J by 10 bases, with 10 bases between them. Germline assignment: CDR1 KGHSH and CDR2 LQKENI. The CDR3 coding sequence is TGTGCCAGCTCACCACTAACAGGGTCCTACACCTTC. Protein sequence: CASSPLTGSYTF.

This clonotype was recorded once. The chain couples TRBV19 to TRBJ1-1; no definite D call. The CDR3 has 13 amino acids. With 3 bases removed from V and 3 bases from J, the gap between germline ends came to 8 bases. The germline gives CDR1 LNHDA, CDR2 SQIVND (reference sequence). This chain's CDR3 is CASSILLDTEAFF. CDR3 nucleotides: TGTGCCAGTAGTATCTTGTTGGACACTGAAGCTTTCTTT.

This clonotype was observed a few times. This rearrangement joins TRBV5-1 to TRBJ2-5, with D unresolved. Trimming removed 4 bases from V and 5 bases from J, with 12 bases in between. The CDR3 consists of 13 residues. Germline CDR1 SGHRS, CDR2 YFSETQ. CDR3 residues: CASSPIRLETQYF. DNA of the CDR3: TGCGCCAGCAGCCCGATCCGGCTGGAGACCCAGTACTTC.

A few counts support this clonotype. The chain links TRBV5-5 to TRBJ2-7; TRBD1 aligns across 7 bases. This CDR3 contains 14 residues. The V gene's germline CDR1 is SGHKS and CDR2 YYEKEE (reference sequence). After removal of 2 bases from V and 5 bases from J, the junction contained 7 bases not matched to a gene. The CDR3: CASSFRDSSDEQYF. The DNA for the CDR3 is TGTGCCAGCAGCTTCCGGGACAGCTCAGACGAGCAGTACTTC.

The chain has TRBV5-1 and TRBJ1-6, with D unresolved. Germline CDR1 and CDR2: SGHRS and YFSETQ. CDR3 length: 16 residues. V lost 1 base and J 3 bases, leaving 11 bases between the germline ends. The CDR3 sequence is CASSLNKMDYNSPLHF. The CDR3 DNA is TGCGCCAGCAGCTTGAACAAAATGGACTATAATTCACCCCTCCACTTT.

The chain uses TRBV5-4 and TRBJ1-2; 9 bases align to TRBD1. The CDR3 contains 16 residues. The junction had 12 bases not matched to a gene; V was cut back by 4 bases and J by 5 bases. CDR1 and CDR2 (germline): SGHNT, YYREEE (reference sequence). CDR3 sequence (DNA): TGTGCCAGCAGCAGGGCCGACCCGGGACAGGGATATGGCTACACCTTC. Translating gives CASSRADPGQGYGYTF. Using reference TRBV5-4 and TRBJ1-2 for the parts outside the CDR3, the full variable domain is ETGVTQSPTHLIKTRGQQVTLRCSSQSGHNTVSWYQQALGQGPQFIFQYYREEENGRGNFPPRFSGLQFPNYSSELNVNALELDDSALYLCASSRADPGQGYGYTFGSGTRLTVV.

The V and J genes are TRBV6-2 or TRBV6-3 and TRBJ2-3, with 10 bases fitting TRBD1. Per germline, CDR1 MNHEY and CDR2 SVGEGT. With 6 bases clipped from V and 6 bases from J, the junction kept 9 bases outside the gene matches. This CDR3 has 15 residues. For the CDR3, the DNA is TGTGCCAGCAGGGACAGGGGGTCCCCCTTTGATACGCAGTATTTT. Amino acids: CASRDRGSPFDTQYF.

The rearrangement joins TRBV9 to TRBJ2-3; 13 nucleotides line up with TRBD2. The germline V gene encodes CDR1 SGDLS and CDR2 YYNGEE. This CDR3 has 16 amino acids. V shed 3 bases and J 6 bases; nucleotides not matched to a gene: 7. The CDR3 DNA reads TGTGCCAGCAGCGGACGACTAGCGGGGGGCCCCGATACGCAGTATTTT. Translating it yields CASSGRLAGGPDTQYF.

The CDR3 DNA reads TGTGCCAGCAGCATCGACTTCACTGAAGCTTTCTTT. Translation gives CASSIDFTEAFF. This sequence joins TRBV7-9 and TRBJ1-1; D not certain. V was trimmed by 5 bases and J by 4 bases, leaving 8 bases between them. The CDR3 has 12 amino acids. Germline lookup yields CDR1 SEHNR and CDR2 FQNEAQ (reference sequence).

The V gene is TRBV12-3 or TRBV12-4, the J gene TRBJ1-1; D might be TRBD1 (5 bases). Trimming stripped 6 bases from V and 11 bases from J, with 16 bases between. The CDR3 runs 12 residues. The CDR3 protein is CASSRDPEWAFF. CDR3 bases: TGTGCCAGCAGCCGGGACCCTGAGTGGGCTTTCTTT.

The chain is built from TRBV7-6 and TRBJ1-2, with a tentative D call TRBD1 (5 bases). The CDR3 runs to 13 residues. Deletions cut 5 bases from V and 10 bases from J, with 17 bases between. Germline lookup yields CDR1 SGHVS and CDR2 FNYEAQ. CDR3 DNA sequence: TGTGCCAGCAGCCAAGGGACGTCGCCAGTCTACACCTTC. As protein: CASSQGTSPVYTF.

The rearrangement uses TRBV6-5 and TRBJ2-2; TRBD1 matches 8 bases. V lost 0 bases and J lost 7; bases outside the gene matches: 16. CDR1 and CDR2 (germline): MNHEY, SVGAGI. This CDR3 has 19 amino acids. The CDR3 coding sequence is TGTGCCAGCAGTTACTCGTTGAATTCCCAGGGGGCGCGTATCGGGGAGCTGTTTTTT. Residues: CASSYSLNSQGARIGELFF.

This clonotype was observed a few times. The CDR3 DNA reads TGTGCCAGCAGCCACGGGGGGGCAAGGTCAGATACGCAGTATTTT. This sequence encodes CASSHGGARSDTQYF. The chain has TRBV3-1 and TRBJ2-3, with TRBD2 identical over 8 bases. The germline gives CDR1 LGHDT, CDR2 YNNKEL (reference sequence). Trimming removed 3 bases from V and 4 bases from J; junction bases left unmatched: 6. The CDR3 is made up of 15 amino acids.